Many counts were recorded for the clone carrying this T cell receptor (beta chain). As yet, its antigen is unknown. This entry belongs to a study of tumor and adjacent non-tumor tissue in lung cancer. Study-wide points: Compared with tumor, normal lung showed significantly lower TCR diversity.

The template was RNA from unsorted bulk tissue. V lost 0 bases, J lost 8 bases, and 11 bases lay in between. There are 15 residues in the CDR3. The V gene's germline CDR1 is MNHEY and CDR2 SVGAGI. TCRbeta libraries were built with three rounds of nested PCR, modified from ARM-PCR. Each CDR3 protein is one row after TCRdb ran MiXCR on the multiplex PCR reads. The table records approximately 120,000 distinct CDR3 sequences, roughly 80% of them present only once. This sequence was found in a woman aged 60-70 years with non-small cell lung cancer. The sample consisted of lung tumor tissue. The rearrangement uses TRBV6-5 and TRBJ1-6, with D perhaps TRBD1 (5 bases). CDR3: CASSYSNRGDSPLHF. The CDR3, as DNA: TGTGCCAGCAGTTACTCGAACCGGGGCGATTCACCCCTCCACTTT.